The sequence of this TCR beta chain was determined in a study of T-cell reconstitution after alpha-beta-depleted transplantation in children. There are 14 residues in the CDR3. Germline V gives CDR1 KGHSH, CDR2 LQKENI. Study-wide results and caveats: The origin of high day-60 TCRbeta diversity in some patients lay in surviving recipient T cells and thymic progenitors. Hyperexpanded clones declined; after one year, newly produced T cells mostly supplied diversity. Expanded clones from the graft, numbering several hundred, reportedly supplied alpha-beta T cells about two months after transplant.

Using unique molecular identifiers, the investigators prepared the TCRbeta library. TCRdb analysed the PCR reads with MiXCR anew, one entry per CDR3 protein. Here the sample spans around 670,000 distinct CDR3 sequences, roughly 14% being singletons. This clonotype has just a few counts. What it recognizes is unknown. At one end the junction does not follow the germline gene, possibly because of a read error. Source: PBMCs, taken before TCRalphabeta/CD19-depleted stem cell transplant. The V gene is TRBV18, the J gene TRBJ2-7; 13 bases align to TRBD2. The receptor was derived from a girl aged 2 to 10 with congenital amegakaryocytic thrombocytopenia, due to receive a stem cell transplant. CDR3 bases: TGTGCCAGCTCAGAAGGACTAGCGGGAGATGAGCAGTCCTTC. This translates into CASSEGLAGDEQSF.